This T cell receptor (beta chain) derives from a study of metastatic and nonmetastatic thyroid tumors. About the research overall: Comparison of repertoires was carried out across blood and tumor or nodule tissue from malignant and benign thyroid patients. General observations from the study: Versus benign nodules, malignant thyroid tumors reportedly had significantly higher TCR beta diversity, in blood and tumor.

The table lists this clone with many counts. Its antigen is as yet unknown. In the study's own analysis: Clinicopathological groups differed in CDR3, with these differences serving to build a distant-metastasis classifier for papillary thyroid cancer. TCRdb re-analyzed the PCR reads using MiXCR. None of the V and J calls come from the authors' own analysis; TCRdb made them. The sample has about 89,000 clones, about an eighth seen once. Trimming cost V 1 base and J 0 bases, with 21 bases left between them. This CDR3 comprises 18 residues. The V gene's germline CDR1 is DFQATT and CDR2 SNEGSKA (reference sequence). Prior to thyroid surgery, none of the patients had received any treatment.

The sequence came from a female donor with papillary thyroid cancer or a benign thyroid nodule (not recorded which). Some clones in this sample may be carry-over from other donors' samples. This rearrangement joins TRBV20-1 to TRBJ2-5; the D call may be TRBD1 or TRBD2 (5 bases each). Sequenced material: tumor tissue. This CDR3 is CSARGEPGPSMYQETQYF. In nucleotides, the CDR3 is TGCAGTGCTAGAGGCGAACCGGGACCGTCCATGTACCAAGAGACCCAGTACTTC.